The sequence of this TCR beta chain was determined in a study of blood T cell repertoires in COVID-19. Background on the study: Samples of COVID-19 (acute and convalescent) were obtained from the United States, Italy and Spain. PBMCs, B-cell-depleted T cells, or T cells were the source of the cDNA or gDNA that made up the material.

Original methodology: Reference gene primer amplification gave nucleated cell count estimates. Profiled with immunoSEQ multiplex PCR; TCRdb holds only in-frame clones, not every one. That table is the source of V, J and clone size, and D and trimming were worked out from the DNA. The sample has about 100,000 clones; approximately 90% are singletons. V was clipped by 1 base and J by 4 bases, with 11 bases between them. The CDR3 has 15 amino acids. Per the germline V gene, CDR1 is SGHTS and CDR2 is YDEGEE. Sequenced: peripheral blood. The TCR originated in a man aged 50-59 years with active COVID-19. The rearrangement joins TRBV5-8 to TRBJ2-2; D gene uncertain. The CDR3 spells CASSLNGAITGELFF. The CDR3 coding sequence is TGTGCCAGCAGCTTGAATGGAGCGATCACCGGGGAGCTGTTTTTT. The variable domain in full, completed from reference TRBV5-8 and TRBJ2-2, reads EAGVTQSPTHLIKTRGQQATLRCSPISGHTSVYWYQQALGLGLQFLLWYDEGEERNRGNFPPRFSGRQFPNYSSELNVNALELEDSALYLCASSLNGAITGELFFGEGSRLTVL.